Listed here are 14 T cell receptor beta chains from one sample, sequenced in a study of CD8+ T cells in alopecia areata. Treatment indicated: oral pan-JAK inhibitor, 5-10 mg twice daily. Once RNA had been extracted, it was reverse transcribed into cDNA to act as the sequencing template. Clones were sequenced by immunoSEQ multiplex PCR, and TCRdb holds only the in-frame ones, with some missing. The repertoire holds some 130,000 clones, with around 50% as singletons. Sequencing was performed on CD8+ T cells sorted from blood, taken at week 4, from a patient treated with tofacitinib. All receptors come from a human donor with alopecia areata.

The genes are TRBV11-2 and TRBJ2-1; 10 positions agree with TRBD2. Germline V CDR1 and CDR2: SGHAT, FQNNGV. CDR3 length equals 14 residues. The trim removed 2 bases at V and 8 bases at J, leaving 3 bases unmatched. CDR3 nucleotide sequence: TGTGCCAGCAGCTTACTAGCGGGGGAGGATGAGCAGTTCTTC. Translation gives CASSLLAGEDEQFF.

This clone has just one count. The chain has TRBV5-6 and TRBJ2-6, with D unresolved. The CDR3 extends over 17 amino acids. CDR1 is SGHDT and CDR2 is YYEEEE in the germline V gene. V was trimmed by 1 base and J by 3 bases, leaving 14 bases between them. The CDR3 DNA reads as TGTGCCAGCAGCTTGCACGACCGGTTGATTGGGGCCAACGTCCTGACTTTC. Encoded protein: CASSLHDRLIGANVLTF.

This chain joins TRBV29-1 and TRBJ2-3; TRBD2 matches at 9 bases. This CDR3 comprises 14 residues. The ends lost 1 base at V and 3 bases at J; junction bases unmatched: 2. Germline V CDR1 and CDR2: SQVTM, ANQGSEA. CDR3 loop: CSVEGSGGTDTQYF. CDR3 sequence (DNA): TGCAGCGTTGAAGGTAGCGGGGGAACAGATACGCAGTATTTT.

The sample holds a few counts of this clone. V usage is TRBV29-1 and J usage is TRBJ1-2; D gene uncertain. This CDR3 has 15 residues. CDR1 and CDR2 from the germline V gene are SQVTM and ANQGSEA. V dropped 0 bases and J dropped 2 bases, with 13 bases sitting between them. The CDR3 is CSVEDQPRLNYGYTF. CDR3 nucleotides: TGCAGCGTTGAAGATCAGCCCAGACTCAACTATGGCTACACCTTC.

V and J are TRBV6-5 and TRBJ2-3; 7 bases agree with TRBD2. The junction had 1 base not matched to a gene; V was cut back by 0 bases and J by 1 base. CDR3 size: 15 residues. The germline V gene encodes CDR1 MNHEY and CDR2 SVGAGI. Here the CDR3 reads CASSYSAGGTDTQYF. In DNA, the CDR3 is TGTGCCAGCAGTTACTCGGCGGGGGGCACAGATACGCAGTATTTT.

The V and J genes are TRBV30 and TRBJ1-1; 9 bases map to TRBD1. Germline CDR1 GTSNPN, CDR2 SVGIG (reference sequence). The CDR3 is made up of 11 amino acids. V gave up 4 bases and J gave up 7 bases; unmatched junction bases: 1. CDR3 protein: CAWNRGHEAFF. The CDR3 DNA sequence: TGTGCCTGGAACAGGGGGCATGAAGCTTTCTTT.

The chain employs TRBV7-3 and TRBJ2-7; D ambiguous. The V end lost 1 base, the J end lost 5 bases, and 9 bases lay between the germline ends. Germline CDR1 SGHTA, CDR2 FQGTGA. There are 13 residues in the CDR3. CDR3 sequence (DNA): TGTGCCAGCAGCTTAAACAGTGGCCACGAGCAGTACTTC. Its protein product is CASSLNSGHEQYF.

The chain couples TRBV6-5 to TRBJ2-7, with a weak D call TRBD2 (6 bases). V lost 2 bases, J lost 4 bases, and 15 bases lay in between. This CDR3 region has 15 residues. Germline loops: CDR1 MNHEY, CDR2 SVGAGI. The CDR3 nucleotides are TGTGCCAGCAGTTACCTGGGACCCGGGGGTTACGAGCAGTACTTC. Translated, it gives CASSYLGPGGYEQYF.

The chain employs TRBV4-1 and TRBJ1-1; D not resolved. Germline CDR1 reads MGHRA; CDR2 reads YSYEKL. Trimming stripped 0 bases from V and 4 bases from J, with 9 bases between. The CDR3 is made up of 14 amino acids. Written as DNA, the CDR3 is TGCGCCAGCAGCCAAGATGGGTGGAGCACTGAAGCTTTCTTT. Amino acid sequence: CASSQDGWSTEAFF.

This clone was found a few times. The chain recombines TRBV19 with TRBJ2-1; 9 bases match TRBD2. Germline values: CDR1 LNHDA, CDR2 SQIVND (reference sequence). The CDR3 has 16 amino acids. J lost 7 bases, V lost 1 base, and 8 bases had no gene match. CDR3 residues: CASSIVSSGGINEQFF. The CDR3 DNA reads as TGTGCCAGTAGTATAGTGTCCAGCGGGGGGATTAATGAGCAGTTCTTC.

This clone has just a few counts. This sequence joins TRBV30 and TRBJ1-6; perhaps TRBD1 as D (5 bases). The CDR3 loop spans 14 amino acids. Germline V gene sequence: CDR1 GTSNPN, CDR2 SVGIG (reference sequence). V was cut by 3 bases and J by 7 bases, with 13 bases left in between. CDR3 DNA: TGTGCCTGGAGCGTGCAGGGTGAGAATTCACCCCTCCACTTT. Its translation is CAWSVQGENSPLHF.

This chain links TRBV2 with TRBJ2-5; D remains unclear. Deletions cut 4 bases from V and 5 bases from J, with 11 bases between. The CDR3 consists of 13 residues. Germline loops: CDR1 SNHLY, CDR2 FYNNEI. CDR3 region: CASSGTLQETQYF. CDR3 coding DNA: TGTGCCAGCAGTGGGACGTTGCAGGAGACCCAGTACTTC.

The CDR3 reads CASSLGGEGTDTQYF. The DNA of the CDR3 is TGTGCCAGCAGCTTGGGGGGCGAAGGCACAGATACGCAGTATTTT. V and J are TRBV11-2 and TRBJ2-3; D possibly matches TRBD1 or TRBD2 (6 bases each). Trimming removed 3 bases from V and 1 base from J, with 11 bases in between. The CDR3 is made up of 15 amino acids. The V gene's germline CDR1 is SGHAT and CDR2 FQNNGV.

The chain combines TRBV18 with TRBJ1-1; 7 positions agree with TRBD1. The ends lost 3 bases at V and 0 bases at J; junction bases unmatched: 4. The CDR3 spans 15 residues. CDR1 and CDR2 (germline): KGHSH, LQKENI. This CDR3 reads CASSPSTGLNTEAFF. The CDR3 bases are TGTGCCAGCTCACCTTCGACAGGGCTGAACACTGAAGCTTTCTTT.